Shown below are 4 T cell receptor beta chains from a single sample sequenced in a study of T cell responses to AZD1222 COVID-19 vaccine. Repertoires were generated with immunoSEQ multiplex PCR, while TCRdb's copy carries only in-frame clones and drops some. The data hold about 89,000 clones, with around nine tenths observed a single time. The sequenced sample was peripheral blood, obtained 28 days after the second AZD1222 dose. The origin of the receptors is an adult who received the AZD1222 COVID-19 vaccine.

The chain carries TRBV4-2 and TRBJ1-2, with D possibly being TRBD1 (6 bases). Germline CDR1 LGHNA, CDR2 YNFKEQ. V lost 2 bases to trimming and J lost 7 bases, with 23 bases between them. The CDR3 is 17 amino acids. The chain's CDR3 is CASSQSQGGSLALGYTF. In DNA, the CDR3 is TGTGCCAGCAGCCAATCACAGGGTGGATCCTTGGCACTTGGCTACACCTTC.

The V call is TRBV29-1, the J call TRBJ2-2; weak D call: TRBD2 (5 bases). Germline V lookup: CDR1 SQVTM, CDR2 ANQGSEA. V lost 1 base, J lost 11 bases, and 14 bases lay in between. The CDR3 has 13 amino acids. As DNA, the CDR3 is TGCAGCGTTGAAGTCAGTCGTCCGGGAGAGCTGTTTTTT. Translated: CSVEVSRPGELFF.

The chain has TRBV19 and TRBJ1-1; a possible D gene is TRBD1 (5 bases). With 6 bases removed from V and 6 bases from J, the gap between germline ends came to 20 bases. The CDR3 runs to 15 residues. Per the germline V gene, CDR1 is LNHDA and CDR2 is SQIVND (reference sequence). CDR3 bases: TGTGCCAGTAGCCGGTTAGGGGAGGAAATGTCTGAAGCTTTCTTT. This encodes CASSRLGEEMSEAFF.

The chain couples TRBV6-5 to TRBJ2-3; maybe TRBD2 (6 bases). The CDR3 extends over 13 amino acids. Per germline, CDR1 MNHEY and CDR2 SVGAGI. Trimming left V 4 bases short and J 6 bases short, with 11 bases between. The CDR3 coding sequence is TGTGCCAGCAGTTGGGGACGGGAGGATACGCAGTATTTT. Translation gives CASSWGREDTQYF.